Each of the 21 T cell receptor beta chains below was sequenced from the same sample in a study of PD-1 blockade in classical Hodgkin lymphoma. Following autologous stem cell transplantation, relapse occurred in every patient, and exposure to brentuximab vedotin varied. Using immunoSEQ multiplex PCR, the repertoire was profiled, and TCRdb retains in-frame clones only, with some absent. The sample holds around 41,000 clones, 65% to 85% seen once. The source was peripheral blood mononuclear cells (PBMCs), collected before the second cycle of nivolumab. The receptors derive from a human donor with classical Hodgkin lymphoma.

The genes are TRBV4-2 and TRBJ1-5; TRBD1 might be the D (6 bases). V was trimmed by 0 bases and J by 5 bases, leaving 8 bases between them. The CDR3 runs to 14 residues. Germline loops: CDR1 LGHNA, CDR2 YNFKEQ. In DNA form, the CDR3 reads TGTGCCAGCAGCCAAGAGGACAGTGATCAGCCCCAGCATTTT. This translates into CASSQEDSDQPQHF.

This chain joins TRBV14 and TRBJ2-7, with unresolved D. CDR1 is SGHDN, CDR2 FVKESK, per germline. The CDR3 consists of 11 residues. Trimming pared 1 base from V and 4 bases from J, leaving 2 bases between. The CDR3 region has the DNA TGTGCCAGCAGCCAAGCGTACGAGCAGTACTTC. Its translation is CASSQAYEQYF.

The CDR3 DNA follows: TGTGCCAGCAGTGTCAGGACAGGGGGCCGCGAGACCCAGTACTTC. Translating it yields CASSVRTGGRETQYF. The rearrangement links TRBV27 to TRBJ2-5, with TRBD1 matching over 11 bases. Germline trimming cut 5 bases from V and 5 bases from J; bases unmatched to any gene: 7. Germline loops: CDR1 MNHEY, CDR2 SMNVEV (reference sequence). This CDR3 comprises 15 residues.

The rearrangement links TRBV28 to TRBJ1-1; D is undetermined. The CDR3 contains 14 residues. The V end lost 3 bases, the J end lost 8 bases, and 16 bases lay between the germline ends. The V gene's germline CDR1 is MDHEN and CDR2 SYDVKM. The CDR3 DNA reads as TGTGCCAGCAGTTTGCTCGCACCGGGCCCAGAAGCTTTCTTT. Its translation is CASSLLAPGPEAFF.

J is TRBJ2-5 and V is TRBV7-2; no reliable D call. Germline assignment: CDR1 SGHTA and CDR2 FQGNSA. CDR3 length equals 13 residues. V lost 4 bases, J lost 5 bases, and 11 bases lay in between. The CDR3 is CASSSTSSETQYF. CDR3 nucleotides: TGTGCCAGCAGCTCCACCTCTTCGGAGACCCAGTACTTC.

The chain couples TRBV6-5 to TRBJ2-7; TRBD1 or TRBD2 may be the D gene (5 bases each). The CDR3 totals 12 residues. V gave up 2 bases and J gave up 13 bases, with 15 bases separating them. Germline CDR1 reads MNHEY; CDR2 reads SVGAGI. This CDR3 is CASSYGPGRDYF. The CDR3 DNA reads TGTGCCAGCAGTTACGGGCCTGGAAGGGACTACTTC.

In nucleotides, the CDR3 is TGCAGCGTTAGGGGTCCTGGGGCCAACGTCCTGACTTTC. Encoded protein: CSVRGPGANVLTF. J is TRBJ2-6 and V is TRBV29-1; weak D call: TRBD1 (5 bases). The V end lost 5 bases, the J end lost 2 bases, and 7 bases lay between the germline ends. CDR1 and CDR2 (germline): SQVTM, ANQGSEA. The length of the CDR3 is 13 residues.

The chain links TRBV12-5 to TRBJ2-3; D is uncertain. The CDR3 covers 15 residues. The V gene's germline CDR1 is LGHNT and CDR2 FRNRAP. V was cut by 1 base and J by 0 bases, with 8 bases left in between. CDR3 coding DNA: TGTGCTAGTGGTTTGGGTGGGCAGAGCACAGATACGCAGTATTTT. This gives the protein CASGLGGQSTDTQYF.

The chain links TRBV6-1 to TRBJ2-3; D is ambiguous. Germline assignment: CDR1 MNHNS and CDR2 SASEGT. V was shortened by 2 bases and J by 6 bases, with 12 bases between the two germline ends. This CDR3 contains 14 residues. In nucleotides, the CDR3 is TGTGCCAGCAGTGAAAATGATTCTTGGGATACGCAGTATTTT. Translating it yields CASSENDSWDTQYF.

This clone has a single count. The chain employs TRBV7-3 and TRBJ2-3, with D possibly being TRBD1 (5 bases). The V gene's germline CDR1 is SGHTA and CDR2 FQGTGA. This CDR3 contains 18 residues. V was clipped by 1 base and J by 0 bases, with 17 bases between them. CDR3 loop: CASSLNGFGAVSTDTQYF. The DNA of the CDR3 is TGTGCCAGCAGCTTAAATGGGTTTGGGGCGGTTAGCACAGATACGCAGTATTTT.

This clone was counted a few times. The V and J genes are TRBV7-7 and TRBJ2-1; tentative D call: TRBD1 (6 bases). This CDR3 is built from 13 residues. Between the trimmed V and J ends, which lost 5 bases and 9 bases, there was a span of 14 bases. Germline values: CDR1 SSHAT, CDR2 FNYEAQ (reference sequence). The CDR3 is CASSLTRGREQFF. The CDR3 nucleotides read TGTGCCAGCAGCCTGACCAGGGGACGTGAGCAGTTCTTC.

In this sample, this clone turned up a few times. The genes are TRBV7-2 and TRBJ2-3; tentative D call: TRBD2 (7 bases). Germline V gene lookup returns CDR1 SGHTA and CDR2 FQGNSA. V lost 4 bases and J lost 1, with 12 bases in between. There are 15 residues in the CDR3. The CDR3 here is CASSWGGRGTDTQYF. CDR3 in DNA: TGTGCCAGCAGCTGGGGGGGCCGGGGCACAGATACGCAGTATTTT.

V usage is TRBV2 and J usage is TRBJ1-6, with D maybe TRBD1 (5 bases). Trimming cost V 3 bases and J 5 bases, with 11 bases left between them. The CDR3 runs to 15 residues. The germline V gene has CDR1 SNHLY and CDR2 FYNNEI. Here the CDR3 reads CASSDGRANNSPLHF. CDR3 bases: TGTGCCAGCAGTGATGGCAGGGCGAATAATTCACCCCTCCACTTT.

J is TRBJ1-6 and V is TRBV7-3, with 10 bases identical to TRBD1. The CDR3 covers 15 residues. V shed 2 bases and J 9 bases; nucleotides not matched to a gene: 4. From germline, CDR1 is SGHTA and CDR2 FQGTGA. The CDR3 reads CASSLQDRGVSPLHF. CDR3 DNA: TGTGCCAGCAGCTTACAGGACAGGGGGGTTTCACCCCTCCACTTT.

The V call is TRBV10-3, the J call TRBJ2-7; 10 bases are shared with TRBD2. V lost 6 bases to trimming and J lost 9 bases; unmatched junction nucleotides: 11. The CDR3 covers 14 residues. Germline CDR1 reads ENHRY; CDR2 reads SYGVKD. As DNA, the CDR3 is TGTGCCATCAGCCCTAGCGGGAGAACCGGAGGGCAGTACTTC. The encoded protein is CAISPSGRTGGQYF.

V gene TRBV30 combines with J gene TRBJ1-1, with TRBD1 as a possible D gene (5 bases). Between the trimmed V and J ends, which lost 0 bases and 11 bases, there was a span of 13 bases. Germline V CDR1 and CDR2: GTSNPN, SVGIG (reference sequence). CDR3 size: 12 residues. DNA of the CDR3: TGTGCCTGGAGTGTTAGCGGGGGTGATGCTTTCTTT. Encoded protein: CAWSVSGGDAFF.

The chain joins TRBV10-3 to TRBJ2-3; tentative D call: TRBD2 (6 bases). Germline-derived CDR1 and CDR2 are ENHRY and SYGVKD. The CDR3 is made up of 15 amino acids. The ends were cut back, 6 bases at V and 4 bases at J, with 17 bases in the middle. CDR3 amino acids: CAISGWRGGADTQYF. The DNA for the CDR3 is TGTGCCATCAGCGGATGGCGGGGTGGGGCAGATACGCAGTATTTT.

The gene calls are TRBV5-1 and TRBJ1-1; no firm D call. Trimming shortened V by 0 bases and J by 5 bases, and 8 bases separated the two germline ends. CDR3 length: 13 amino acids. Germline CDR1 SGHRS, CDR2 YFSETQ. In DNA, the CDR3 is TGCGCCAGCAGCTTGGATACAGTTACTGAAGCTTTCTTT. Translating gives CASSLDTVTEAFF. Looking up the rest from reference TRBV5-1 and TRBJ1-1 gives the full variable domain: KAGVTQTPRYLIKTRGQQVTLSCSPISGHRSVSWYQQTPGQGLQFLFEYFSETQRNKGNFPGRFSGRQFSNSRSEMNVSTLELGDSALYLCASSLDTVTEAFFGQGTRLTVV.

The chain is built from TRBV9 and TRBJ2-7; tentatively, D is TRBD1 (5 bases). Germline CDR1 reads SGDLS; CDR2 reads YYNGEE. V was pared by 3 bases and J by 0 bases, with 10 bases between. The CDR3 length is 14 residues. CDR3 amino acids: CASSGGPSSYEQYF. The CDR3 DNA follows: TGTGCCAGCAGCGGGGGCCCCAGCTCCTACGAGCAGTACTTC. Looking up the rest from reference TRBV9 and TRBJ2-7 gives the full variable domain: DSGVTQTPKHLITATGQRVTLRCSPRSGDLSVYWYQQSLDQGLQFLIQYYNGEERAKGNILERFSAQQFPDLHSELNLSSLELGDSALYFCASSGGPSSYEQYFGPGTRLTVT.

The chain carries TRBV5-8 and TRBJ2-5; unclear D gene. Between the trimmed V and J ends, which lost 1 base and 5 bases, there was a span of 9 bases. The CDR3 contains 13 residues. Germline V gene lookup returns CDR1 SGHTS and CDR2 YDEGEE. The CDR3 sequence: CASSLISRETQYF. The CDR3 DNA reads as TGTGCCAGCAGCTTGATTTCCCGTGAGACCCAGTACTTC.

The gene calls are TRBV7-3 and TRBJ1-6, with D maybe TRBD1 (5 bases). The V and J ends lost 10 bases and 11 bases respectively, with 15 bases between them. Germline CDR1 and CDR2: SGHTA and FQGTGA. The length of the CDR3 is 12 residues. The CDR3 coding sequence is TGTGCCACCCGGGGGAGTGGGACACCCCTCCACTTT. Its protein product is CATRGSGTPLHF.